The entry below describes one T cell receptor (beta chain). Antigen: not known. RNA was extracted and reverse transcribed into cDNA as the sequencing template. Profiled with immunoSEQ multiplex PCR; TCRdb holds only in-frame clones, not every one. Of around 35,000 clones in the sample, around half were seen once. Sorting of the five patients' CD4+ cells gave CD25+CD127- cells as the output. PBMCs, the starting material, were the source of sorted CD4+ and CD8+ T cells. These data belong to a study of CD8+ T cells in alopecia areata. Study-level findings and limits: Compared with mice, patients displayed less clear TCR sharing, possibly for HLA-related reasons.

The CDR3 is 13 amino acids. V lost 0 bases and J lost 8, with 5 bases in between. Germline lookup yields CDR1 MGHRA and CDR2 YSYEKL. This clonotype originated in a human donor with alopecia areata. Sequences were obtained from CD4+ Tregs sorted from blood. The V call is TRBV4-1, the J call TRBJ1-6; D is ambiguous. For the CDR3, the DNA is TGCGCCAGCAGCCAAGATAGCGATTCACCCCTCCACTTT. It translates to CASSQDSDSPLHF.